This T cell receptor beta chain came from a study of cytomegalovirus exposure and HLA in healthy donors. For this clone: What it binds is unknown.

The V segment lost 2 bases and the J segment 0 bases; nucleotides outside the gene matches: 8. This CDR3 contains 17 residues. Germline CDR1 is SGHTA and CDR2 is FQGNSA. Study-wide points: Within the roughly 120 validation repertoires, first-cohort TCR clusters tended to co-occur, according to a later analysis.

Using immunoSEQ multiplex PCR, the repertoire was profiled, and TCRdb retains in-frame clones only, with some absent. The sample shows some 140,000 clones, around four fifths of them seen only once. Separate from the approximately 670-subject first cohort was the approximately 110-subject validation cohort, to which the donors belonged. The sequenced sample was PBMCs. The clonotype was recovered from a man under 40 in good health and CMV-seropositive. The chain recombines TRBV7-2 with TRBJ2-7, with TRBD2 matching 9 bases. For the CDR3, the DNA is TGTGCCAGCAGCTTACCCGGGGCGGGAGGGGGCTCCTACGAGCAGTACTTC. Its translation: CASSLPGAGGGSYEQYF.